This TCR beta chain was obtained from a study of early T cells in non-severe SARS-CoV-2 infection listed by TCRdb under 2021. With regard to the full study: TCR sequencing used bulk RNA from unsorted whole blood, so alpha and beta chains could not be paired.

What the research found in general, with its limitations: Matching against VDJdb was skewed toward anti-spike CD8 responses, likely underestimated virus-specific expansions, and missed private and CD4 specificities.

The table lists this clonotype with a few counts. What antigen it recognizes has not been identified. Base qualities are missing; no much larger clone stands one base away. The germline V end is reduced by 4 bases and the J end by 4 bases; junction bases left unmatched: 3. Taken from cysteine to phenylalanine, the CDR3 has 13 residues. Just CDR3 DNA is preserved here, 39 bases in frame from base 1. Taken from the germline V gene, the CDR1 and CDR2 loops are SNHLY and FYNNEI. The receptor library was made with 5' RACE. The sequencer listed for this sample is NextSeq 500. In the TCR library protocol, unique molecular identifiers were attached to individual cDNA molecules to correct for PCR bias and sequencing error. Sequencing covered both TCR alpha and beta chains, and within each sample the abundances of alpha and beta sequences were tightly co-correlated. In the authors' own workflow: Decombinator V4 was used to annotate TCR sequences for V gene, J gene and CDR3. Expanded TCRs were defined as changing significantly between any two time points under a Poisson model with p below 0.0001. TCR abundances were normalised to the total number of TCRs sequenced per sample and were expressed as counts per million. MAIT TCRs were defined by TRAV1-2 paired with TRAJ12, TRAJ20 or TRAJ33, and iNKT TCRs by TRAV10 paired with TRAJ18. VDJdb, accessed on 1 November 2021, was searched for TCRs annotated for CMV, EBV and SARS-CoV-2, and TCRs annotated for more than one antigen were excluded. In TCRdb, the public reads were trimmed at Q25 with fastp and aligned with MiXCR, with productive beta chains retained. Rows merge per CDR3 protein into single entries with the most common DNA and genes. The V and J calls here are based on TCRdb, not the publication. For this sample the table gives about 44,000 distinct CDR3 sequences, of which 23% were detected only once. Of the sample, roughly 4.6% is held by the ten largest clones.

A case-control design nested within a healthcare worker cohort in London, UK, was used, with weekly nasopharyngeal swab PCR tests and blood sampling performed. Between 23 and 31 March 2020, the week of the UK lockdown, healthcare workers were enrolled and then followed up weekly for as long as 16 weeks. Sample: whole blood, taken at baseline. The TCR comes from an adult who was a healthcare worker with PCR-confirmed SARS-CoV-2 infection or an uninfected control (not recorded which). The sequence is built from TRBV2 and TRBJ1-2, and TRBD1 matches 7 of the central bases. The CDR3 region reads CASSGQGFYGYTF. The bases are TGTGCCAGCAGTGGACAGGGCTTCTATGGCTACACCTTC.